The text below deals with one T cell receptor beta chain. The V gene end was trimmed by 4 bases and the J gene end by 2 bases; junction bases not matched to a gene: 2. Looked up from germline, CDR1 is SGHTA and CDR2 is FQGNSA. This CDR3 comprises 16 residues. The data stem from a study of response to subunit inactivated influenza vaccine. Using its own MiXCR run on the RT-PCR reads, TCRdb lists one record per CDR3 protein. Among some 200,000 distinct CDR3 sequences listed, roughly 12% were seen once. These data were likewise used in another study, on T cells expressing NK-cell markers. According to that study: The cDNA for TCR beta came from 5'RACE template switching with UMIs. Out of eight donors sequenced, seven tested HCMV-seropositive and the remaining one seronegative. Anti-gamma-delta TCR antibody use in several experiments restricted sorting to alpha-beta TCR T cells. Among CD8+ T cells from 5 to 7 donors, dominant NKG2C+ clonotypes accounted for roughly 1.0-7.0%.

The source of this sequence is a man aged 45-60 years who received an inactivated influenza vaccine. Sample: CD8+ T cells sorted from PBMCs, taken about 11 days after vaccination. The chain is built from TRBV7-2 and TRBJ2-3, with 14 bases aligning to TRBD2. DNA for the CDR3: TGTGCCAGCAGCTGGGGACTAGCGGGAGTCACAGATACGCAGTATTTT. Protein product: CASSWGLAGVTDTQYF. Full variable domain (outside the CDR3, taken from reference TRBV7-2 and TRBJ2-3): GAGVSQSPSNKVTEKGKDVELRCDPISGHTALYWYRQSLGQGLEFLIYFQGNSAPDKSGLPSDRFSAERTGGSVSTLTIQRTQQEDSAVYLCASSWGLAGVTDTQYFGPGTRLTVL.